One sample yielded the 19 T cell receptor beta chains listed below, sequenced in a study of blood T cell repertoires in COVID-19. The protocol was immunoSEQ multiplex PCR, while the TCRdb copy is restricted to in-frame clones and leaves out a portion. The table shows roughly 360,000 clones, with around 83% occurring only once. The material sequenced was PBMCs or T cells enriched from blood (not recorded which). The receptors originated from a woman between 50 and 59 years old who had recovered from COVID-19.

V gene TRBV3-1 (or the pseudogene TRBV3-2) combines with J gene TRBJ1-6; D not certain. The ends were cut back, 1 base at V and 12 bases at J, with 7 bases in the middle. CDR1 and CDR2 (germline): LGHDT, YNNKEL (reference sequence). The CDR3 has 12 amino acids. CDR3 in amino acids: CASSQGSGPLHF. In DNA, the CDR3 is TGTGCCAGCAGCCAAGGGTCCGGACCCCTCCACTTT.

The CDR3 DNA reads as TGTGCCAGCAGCTCGGCAGGGTTCGGTGAAAAACTGTTTTTT. Protein product: CASSSAGFGEKLFF. The rearrangement links TRBV7-9 to TRBJ1-4; D is perhaps TRBD1 (5 bases). V lost 4 bases, J lost 7 bases, and 13 bases lay in between. CDR1 SEHNR and CDR2 FQNEAQ come from the germline V gene (reference sequence). There are 14 residues in the CDR3.

The V call is TRBV18, the J call TRBJ1-1; no clear D. CDR3 length: 15 amino acids. In germline, CDR1 is KGHSH, CDR2 LQKENI. The V end lost 6 bases, the J end lost 3 bases, and 17 bases lay between the germline ends. The CDR3 here is CASSRRTGKDTEAFF. The CDR3, as DNA: TGTGCCAGCTCGCGTCGGACGGGGAAAGACACTGAAGCTTTCTTT.

The V call is TRBV20-1, the J call TRBJ2-7, with D tentatively TRBD2 (6 bases). CDR3 length: 10 residues. Deletions cut 3 bases from V and 10 bases from J, with 10 bases between. Germline CDR1 DFQATT, CDR2 SNEGSKA (reference sequence). CDR3 region: CSASGSNQYF. CDR3 sequence (DNA): TGCAGTGCTAGCGGGAGTAACCAGTACTTC.

The gene calls are TRBV29-1 and TRBJ2-2, with 7 nucleotides matching TRBD2. Germline CDR1 SQVTM, CDR2 ANQGSEA. Trimming cost V 7 bases and J 1 base; bases outside gene matches: 3. The CDR3 totals 13 residues. The CDR3: CSAGLENTGELFF. For the CDR3, the DNA is TGCAGCGCCGGACTAGAGAACACCGGGGAGCTGTTTTTT.

CDR3 loop: CASSLSLMRTGQKNTEAFF. The CDR3 DNA reads TGTGCCAGCAGTTTATCGCTTATGCGGACGGGACAAAAGAACACTGAAGCTTTCTTT. The chain employs TRBV27 and TRBJ1-1, with D perhaps matching TRBD1 (6 bases). CDR1 MNHEY and CDR2 SMNVEV come from the germline V gene (reference sequence). V was shortened by 0 bases and J by 1 base, with 21 bases between the two germline ends. The CDR3 is 19 amino acids.

The CDR3 loop is CASSPTPSYEQYF. The CDR3 DNA follows: TGTGCCAGCAGCCCGACTCCCTCCTACGAGCAGTACTTC. The chain employs TRBV7-8 and TRBJ2-7; D is unclear. Germline CDR1 SGHVS, CDR2 FQNEAQ. With 5 bases removed from V and 0 bases from J, the gap between germline ends came to 8 bases. The CDR3 loop spans 13 amino acids.

A note on this clone: Being one base from a much bigger clone, this may be a read error. The chain has TRBV11-3 and TRBJ1-1, with 10 bases identical to TRBD1. CDR1 and CDR2 from the germline V gene are SGHNT and YENEEA. The V and J ends lost 4 bases and 4 bases, in that order; junction bases with no gene match: 0. The CDR3 consists of 13 residues. CDR3 sequence: CASSWTGGTEAFF. CDR3 nucleotides: TGTGCCAGCAGCTGGACAGGGGGCACTGAAGCTTTCTTT. The variable domain in full, completed from reference TRBV11-3 and TRBJ1-1, reads EAGVVQSPRYKIIEKKQPVAFWCNPISGHNTLYWYLQNLGQGPELLIRYENEEAVDDSQLPKDRFSAERLKGVDSTLKIQPAELGDSAVYLCASSWTGGTEAFFGQGTRLTVV.

This chain uses TRBV6-4 with TRBJ2-3, with TRBD2 matching over 12 bases. The CDR3 is made up of 20 amino acids. Germline V gene sequence: CDR1 MRHNA, CDR2 SNTAGT. V lost 3 bases and J lost 1; bases outside the gene matches: 14. DNA for the CDR3: TGTGCCAGCAGTGAAGGGGCCTACCTAGCGGGGGGGATACGCACAGATACGCAGTATTTT. Residues: CASSEGAYLAGGIRTDTQYF.

This clone was counted once. This chain joins TRBV27 and TRBJ1-1, with 7 positions matching TRBD1. Germline CDR1 is MNHEY and CDR2 is SMNVEV (reference sequence). The ends lost 3 bases at V and 4 bases at J; junction bases unmatched: 8. The CDR3 covers 15 residues. The CDR3 DNA follows: TGTGCCAGCAGTTTCTCAGAGCAGGGGGGCACTGAAGCTTTCTTT. Amino acids: CASSFSEQGGTEAFF.

This clone showed up just a few times. This sequence joins TRBV11-1 and TRBJ2-5; 8 nucleotides match TRBD2. The CDR3 loop spans 16 amino acids. With 6 bases clipped from V and 5 bases from J, the junction kept 14 bases outside the gene matches. Germline CDR1 SGHAT, CDR2 FQDESV (reference sequence). The CDR3 nucleotides read TGTGCCAGCAGTTACATCAGCGGGGGCTTAGGTGAGACCCAGTACTTC. It translates to CASSYISGGLGETQYF.

V and J are TRBV24-1 and TRBJ2-5; 7 nucleotides line up with TRBD1. J gave up 2 bases and V 6 bases, and 5 bases lay outside the gene matches. This CDR3 is 14 amino acids long. Germline V gene sequence: CDR1 KGHDR, CDR2 SFDVKD. The DNA of the CDR3 is TGTGCCACCAGTTCGGGACAGCTTCAAGAGACCCAGTACTTC. It codes for CATSSGQLQETQYF.

This chain uses TRBV21-1 with TRBJ2-1; TRBD2, as called in the table, went unchecked against the DNA. TRBV21-1 is given as a pseudogene. The CDR3 has 17 residues. CDR3 loop: CASFAPGLGSSYNEQFF. CDR3 sequence (DNA): TGTGCCAGCTTCGCGCCCGGACTGGGAAGCTCCTACAATGAGCAGTTCTTC.

The V call is TRBV4-1, the J call TRBJ2-2; 8 bases map to TRBD2. Trimming at V came to 1 base and at J to 1 base, leaving 8 bases not matched to a gene. The germline V gene encodes CDR1 MGHRA and CDR2 YSYEKL. The CDR3 loop spans 18 amino acids. The CDR3 nucleotides are TGCGCCAGCAGCCAAGTGCGGCCTAGCGGGCTGAACACCGGGGAGCTGTTTTTT. Encoded protein: CASSQVRPSGLNTGELFF.

This chain joins TRBV15 and TRBJ1-1, with TRBD1 matching 10 bases. The ends lost 0 bases at V and 4 bases at J; junction bases unmatched: 5. CDR1 and CDR2 (germline): LNHNV, YYDKDF (reference sequence). CDR3 length: 16 residues. Here the CDR3 reads CATSRDKTGGTTEAFF. The DNA of the CDR3 is TGTGCCACCAGCAGAGATAAGACAGGGGGCACCACTGAAGCTTTCTTT.

The V call is TRBV27, the J call TRBJ2-7; 10 nucleotides match TRBD1. V lost 5 bases and J lost 3; bases outside the gene matches: 10. The CDR3 sequence is 16 residues long. CDR1 MNHEY and CDR2 SMNVEV come from the germline V gene (reference sequence). Written as DNA, the CDR3 is TGTGCCAGCAGTGCCCCTTCCGGGACAGGGGACTACGAGCAGTACTTC. This encodes CASSAPSGTGDYEQYF.

The gene calls are TRBV6-1 and TRBJ1-4; D uncertain. CDR1 is MNHNS, CDR2 SASEGT, per germline. The CDR3 has 14 amino acids. The V and J ends lost 0 bases and 13 bases respectively, with 15 bases between them. CDR3 in DNA: TGTGCCAGCAGTGAAGCCCTGGCGGAGACTCTACTGTTTTTT. It codes for CASSEALAETLLFF.

This clone was seen only a few times. This chain joins TRBV13 and TRBJ1-1; D call uncertain. Germline V gene data show CDR1 as PRHDT and CDR2 as FYEKMQ (reference sequence). The V gene lost 2 bases and the J gene lost 1 base, with 8 bases spanning the gap. The CDR3 sequence is 14 residues long. The CDR3 protein is CASSLWRENTEAFF. Written as DNA, the CDR3 is TGTGCCAGCAGCTTATGGCGGGAGAACACTGAAGCTTTCTTT.

The rearrangement uses TRBV2 and TRBJ1-1; D gene unclear. Germline V gene lookup returns CDR1 SNHLY and CDR2 FYNNEI. The V and J ends lost 6 bases and 2 bases respectively, with 10 bases between them. This CDR3 spans 13 amino acids. CDR3 region: CASRRGFNTEAFF. CDR3 DNA: TGTGCCAGCAGACGAGGATTCAACACTGAAGCTTTCTTT.